Below are 6 T cell receptor beta chains sequenced from a single sample in a study of post-analysis software for immune sequencing data. These TCRs' antigens remain unknown. Overall study findings and caveats: A few TRBV segments occurring more often in patients than controls included TRBV5-6, TRBV5-1 and TRBV20-1.

Unique molecular identifiers were carried by the TCR beta cDNA libraries. TCRdb reanalysed the PCR reads using MiXCR and keeps one entry per CDR3 protein. The sample has roughly 180,000 distinct CDR3 sequences; about 30% are singletons. The sample consisted of blood. Receptor source: a girl between 10 and 17 years old with multiple sclerosis.

The V and J genes are TRBV4-1 and TRBJ2-1; D gene uncertain. TRBJ2-7 explains the end of the DNA better; the J call may be wrong. Germline-derived CDR1 and CDR2 are MGHRA and YSYEKL. The CDR3 covers 15 residues. The CDR3 here is CASSPLGPQGNEQYF. The CDR3 DNA reads TGCGCCAGCAGCCCACTGGGCCCACAAGGCAATGAGCAGTACTTC.

The chain employs TRBV5-1 and TRBJ2-6, with 9 bases aligning to TRBD1. CDR1 is SGHRS and CDR2 is YFSETQ in the germline V gene. V dropped 4 bases and J dropped 0; count of bases not matched to a gene: 11. This CDR3 region has 19 residues. CDR3 coding DNA: TGCGCCAGCAGCCAGAGACCGGGACAGGGACCCTCTGGGGCCAACGTCCTGACTTTC. Translated: CASSQRPGQGPSGANVLTF. The whole variable domain, filled in from reference TRBV5-1 and TRBJ2-6, reads KAGVTQTPRYLIKTRGQQVTLSCSPISGHRSVSWYQQTPGQGLQFLFEYFSETQRNKGNFPGRFSGRQFSNSRSEMNVSTLELGDSALYLCASSQRPGQGPSGANVLTFGAGSRLTVL.

In its sample, this clonotype was seen a few times. The rearrangement links TRBV12-3 or TRBV12-4 to TRBJ2-3; D is possibly TRBD1 (5 bases). The CDR3 sequence is 12 residues long. V lost 9 bases to trimming and J lost 5 bases, with 12 bases between them. This chain's CDR3 is CASKGAIDTQYF. The CDR3 DNA is TGTGCCAGTAAAGGGGCAATAGATACGCAGTATTTT.

This chain uses TRBV29-1 with TRBJ2-5; no clear D gene. The DNA end favors TRBJ2-7, so the J call may be wrong. CDR3 length equals 12 residues. Germline V gives CDR1 SQVTM, CDR2 ANQGSEA. This CDR3 reads CSVRADGYEQYF. The DNA of the CDR3 is TGCAGCGTCAGAGCAGACGGCTACGAGCAGTACTTC.

The V and J genes are TRBV19 and TRBJ2-1; 7 bases map to TRBD2. Trimming at V came to 4 bases and at J to 6 bases, leaving 9 bases not matched to a gene. The CDR3 runs to 15 residues. Germline-derived CDR1 and CDR2 are LNHDA and SQIVND (reference sequence). CDR3 residues: CASSKGTWEGNEQFF. For the CDR3, the DNA is TGTGCCAGTAGTAAGGGGACCTGGGAGGGCAATGAGCAGTTCTTC. The whole variable domain, filled in from reference TRBV19 and TRBJ2-1, reads DGGITQSPKYLFRKEGQNVTLSCEQNLNHDAMYWYRQDPGQGLRLIYYSQIVNDFQKGDIAEGYSVSREKKESFPLTVTSAQKNPTAFYLCASSKGTWEGNEQFFGPGTRLTVL.

This chain uses TRBV6-5 with TRBJ2-7; 9 bases line up with TRBD1. V trimming: 6 bases; J trimming: 2 bases; junction bases outside the gene matches: 14. This CDR3 spans 17 amino acids. Looked up from germline, CDR1 is MNHEY and CDR2 is SVGAGI. CDR3 nucleotides: TGTGCCAGCAGAGACTCCCCCGGGGGGACAGGGACCTACGAGCAGTACTTC. Protein sequence: CASRDSPGGTGTYEQYF.